This T cell receptor (beta chain) is from a study of multiple sclerosis patients with progressive multifocal leukoencephalopathy. Time point indicated: time of PML onset. PML was diagnosed clinically and by MRI, then confirmed by JC virus DNA in cerebrospinal fluid. Natalizumab-treated patients developed PML between roughly 16 and 56 months into natalizumab therapy. All PML patients were female, and all patients had earlier interferon beta. Germline values: CDR1 SGHNT, CDR2 YYREEE (reference sequence). V shed 3 bases and J shed 6 bases, with 27 bases lying between them. This CDR3 has 18 amino acids. The data were produced by immunoSEQ multiplex PCR, yet TCRdb's version contains in-frame clones alone and is incomplete. The sample lists approximately 35,000 clones; roughly 87% were seen once.

This clonotype originated in a human donor with progressive multifocal leukoencephalopathy. The chain employs TRBV5-4 and TRBJ1-1; D is unresolved. The sample was PBMCs, taken from a patient treated with natalizumab. CDR3 protein: CASSSVGRVRGSSAEAFF. In DNA form, the CDR3 reads TGTGCCAGCAGCTCCGTTGGGAGGGTGAGAGGTAGTAGCGCTGAAGCTTTCTTT.